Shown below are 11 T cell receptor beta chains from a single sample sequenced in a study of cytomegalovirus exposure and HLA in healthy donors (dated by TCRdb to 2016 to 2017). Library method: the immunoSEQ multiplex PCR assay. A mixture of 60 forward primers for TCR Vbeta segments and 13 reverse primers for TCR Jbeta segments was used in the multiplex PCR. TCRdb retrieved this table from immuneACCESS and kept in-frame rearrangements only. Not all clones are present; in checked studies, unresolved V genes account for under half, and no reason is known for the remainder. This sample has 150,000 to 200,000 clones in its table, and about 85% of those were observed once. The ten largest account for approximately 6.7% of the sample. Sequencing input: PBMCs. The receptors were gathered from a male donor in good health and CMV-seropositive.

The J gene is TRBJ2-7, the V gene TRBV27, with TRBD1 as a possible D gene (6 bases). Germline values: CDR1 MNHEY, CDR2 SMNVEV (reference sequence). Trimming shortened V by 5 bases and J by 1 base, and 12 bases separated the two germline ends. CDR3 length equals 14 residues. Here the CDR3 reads CASSALTGSYEQYF. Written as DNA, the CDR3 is TGTGCCAGCAGTGCCCTGACAGGTTCCTACGAGCAGTACTTC.

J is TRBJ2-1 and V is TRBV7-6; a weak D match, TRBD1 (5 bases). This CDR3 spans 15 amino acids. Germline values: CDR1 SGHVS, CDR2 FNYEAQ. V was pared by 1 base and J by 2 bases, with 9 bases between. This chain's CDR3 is CASSLGQPPYNEQFF. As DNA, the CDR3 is TGTGCCAGCAGCTTAGGACAGCCTCCCTACAATGAGCAGTTCTTC.

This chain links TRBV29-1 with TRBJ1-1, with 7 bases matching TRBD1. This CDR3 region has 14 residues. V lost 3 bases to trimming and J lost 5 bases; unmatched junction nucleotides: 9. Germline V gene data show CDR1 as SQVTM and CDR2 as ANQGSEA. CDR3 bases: TGCAGCGTTGAGGGCGGACAGGAGGGAACTGAAGCTTTCTTT. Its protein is CSVEGGQEGTEAFF.

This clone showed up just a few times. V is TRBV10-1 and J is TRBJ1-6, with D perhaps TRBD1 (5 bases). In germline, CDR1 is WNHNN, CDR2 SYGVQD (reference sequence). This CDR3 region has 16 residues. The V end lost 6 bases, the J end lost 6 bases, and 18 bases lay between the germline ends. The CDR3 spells CASSNRTPGGNSPLHF. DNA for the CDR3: TGCGCCAGCAGCAACCGGACACCGGGAGGTAATTCACCCCTCCACTTT.

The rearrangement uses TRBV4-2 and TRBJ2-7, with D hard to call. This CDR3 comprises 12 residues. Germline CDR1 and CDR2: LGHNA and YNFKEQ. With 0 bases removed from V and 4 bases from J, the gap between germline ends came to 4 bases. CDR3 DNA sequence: TGTGCCAGCAGCCAAGAGGAGTACGAGCAGTACTTC. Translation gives CASSQEEYEQYF.

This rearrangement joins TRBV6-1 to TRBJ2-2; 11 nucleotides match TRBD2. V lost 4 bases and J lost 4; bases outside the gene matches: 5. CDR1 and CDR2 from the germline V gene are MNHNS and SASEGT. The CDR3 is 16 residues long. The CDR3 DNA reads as TGTGCCAGCAGTGTTACTAGCGGGAGTAGCACCGGGGAGCTGTTTTTT. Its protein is CASSVTSGSSTGELFF.

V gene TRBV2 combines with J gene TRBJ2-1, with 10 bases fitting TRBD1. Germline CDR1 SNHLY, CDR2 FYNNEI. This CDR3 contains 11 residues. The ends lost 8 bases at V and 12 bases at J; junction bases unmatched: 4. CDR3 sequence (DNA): TGTGCCAGCTGGGGACAGGGGAGGCAGTTCTTC. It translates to CASWGQGRQFF.

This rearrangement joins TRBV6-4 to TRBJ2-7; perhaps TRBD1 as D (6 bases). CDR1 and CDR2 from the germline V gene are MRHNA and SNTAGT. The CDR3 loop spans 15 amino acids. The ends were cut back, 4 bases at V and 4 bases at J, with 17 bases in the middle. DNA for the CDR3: TGTGCCAGCAGTGCCAGGCAGGGGAGTGGGTACGAGCAGTACTTC. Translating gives CASSARQGSGYEQYF.

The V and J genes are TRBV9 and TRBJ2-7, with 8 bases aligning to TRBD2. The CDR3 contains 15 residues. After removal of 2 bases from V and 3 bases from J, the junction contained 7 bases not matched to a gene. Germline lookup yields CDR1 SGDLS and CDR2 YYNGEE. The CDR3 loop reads CASSVDNSGSYEQYF. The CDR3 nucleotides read TGTGCCAGCAGCGTCGACAACAGCGGGAGCTACGAGCAGTACTTC.

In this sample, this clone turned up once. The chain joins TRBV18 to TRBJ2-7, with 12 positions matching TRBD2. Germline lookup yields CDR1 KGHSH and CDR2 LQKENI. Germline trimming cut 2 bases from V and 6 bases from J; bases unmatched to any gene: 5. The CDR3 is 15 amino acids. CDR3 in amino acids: CASSPTSGRNGEQYF. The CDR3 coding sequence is TGTGCCAGCTCACCAACTAGCGGGAGGAATGGCGAGCAGTACTTC. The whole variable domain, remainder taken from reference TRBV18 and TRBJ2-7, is NAGVMQNPRHLVRRRGQEARLRCSPMKGHSHVYWYRQLPEEGLKFMVYLQKENIIDESGMPKERFSAEFPKEGPSILRIQQVVRGDSAAYFCASSPTSGRNGEQYFGPGTRLTVT.

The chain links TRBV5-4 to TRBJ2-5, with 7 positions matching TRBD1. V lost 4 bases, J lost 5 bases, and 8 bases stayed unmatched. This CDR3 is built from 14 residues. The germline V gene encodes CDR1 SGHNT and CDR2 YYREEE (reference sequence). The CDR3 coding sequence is TGTGCCAGCAGCCCGGGACAGAATGATGAGACCCAGTACTTC. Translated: CASSPGQNDETQYF.